This T cell receptor beta chain was captured by sequencing in a study of T-cell reconstitution after alpha-beta-depleted transplantation in children. Using unique molecular identifiers, the investigators prepared the TCRbeta library. TCRdb independently ran MiXCR on the PCR reads; one entry per CDR3 protein. The profile shows about 110,000 distinct CDR3 sequences, over 9% of them singletons. This clonotype came up a few times. Trimming took 0 bases from V and 9 from J, leaving 13 bases between them. The CDR3 sequence is 15 residues long. Germline loops: CDR1 SGDLS, CDR2 YYNGEE. Specimen: PBMCs from the stem cell graft donor, collected from the stem cell graft. This clonotype was sampled from a human donor who donated a stem cell graft to a child with acute lymphoblastic leukemia. The chain links TRBV9 to TRBJ1-6; weak D call: TRBD1 (5 bases). CDR3: CASSVEGEKTSPLHF. The CDR3 nucleotides read TGTGCCAGCAGCGTAGAAGGGGAGAAAACTTCACCCCTCCACTTT.